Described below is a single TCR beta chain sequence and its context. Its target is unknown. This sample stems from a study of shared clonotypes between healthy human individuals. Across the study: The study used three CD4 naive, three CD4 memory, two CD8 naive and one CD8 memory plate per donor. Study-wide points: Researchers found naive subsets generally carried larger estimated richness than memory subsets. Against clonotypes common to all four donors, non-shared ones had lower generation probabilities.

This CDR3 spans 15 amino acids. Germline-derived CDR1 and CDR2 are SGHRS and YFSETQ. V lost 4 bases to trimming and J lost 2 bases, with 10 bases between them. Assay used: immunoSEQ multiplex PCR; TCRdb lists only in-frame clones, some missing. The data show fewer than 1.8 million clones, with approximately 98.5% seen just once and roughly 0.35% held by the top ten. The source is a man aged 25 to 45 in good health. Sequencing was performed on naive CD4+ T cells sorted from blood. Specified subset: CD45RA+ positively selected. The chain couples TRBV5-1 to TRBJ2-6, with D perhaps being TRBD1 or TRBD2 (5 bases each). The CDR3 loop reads CASSPLGAGANVLTF. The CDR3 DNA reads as TGCGCCAGCAGCCCTCTGGGGGCTGGGGCCAACGTCCTGACTTTC.